These 21 T cell receptor beta chains were all obtained from the same sample, sequenced in a study of cytomegalovirus exposure and HLA in healthy donors. Use of 60 Vbeta and 13 Jbeta primers characterized the PCR. Assay used: immunoSEQ multiplex PCR; TCRdb lists only in-frame clones, some missing. The data contain more than 95,000 clones, roughly 79% of them singletons. The sample taken for sequencing was PBMCs. The receptors originated from a man aged 50-60 years in good health and CMV-seropositive.

The chain combines TRBV18 with TRBJ2-7, with 12 bases fitting TRBD1. Germline-derived CDR1 and CDR2 are KGHSH and LQKENI. CDR3 length: 15 amino acids. The ends lost 3 bases at V and 6 bases at J; junction bases unmatched: 6. CDR3 coding DNA: TGTGCCAGCTCACCCCGGGACAGGGGGCTATCCGAGCAGTACTTC. The encoded protein is CASSPRDRGLSEQYF.

The chain recombines TRBV10-3 with TRBJ2-3; 9 bases fit TRBD2. Germline assignment: CDR1 ENHRY and CDR2 SYGVKD. The CDR3 contains 15 residues. Germline trimming cut 8 bases from V and 0 bases from J; bases unmatched to any gene: 6. In nucleotides, the CDR3 is TGTGCCATCGCCGGGACTAGCATTAGCACAGATACGCAGTATTTT. It is translated as CAIAGTSISTDTQYF.

The chain employs TRBV9 and TRBJ1-2; D unresolved. The ends were cut back, 4 bases at V and 4 bases at J, with 17 bases in the middle. The CDR3 loop spans 15 amino acids. The V gene's germline CDR1 is SGDLS and CDR2 YYNGEE. Here the CDR3 reads CASSSEVVRSYGYTF. The CDR3 bases are TGTGCCAGCAGCTCCGAGGTGGTTAGGAGCTATGGCTACACCTTC.

The chain employs TRBV7-8 and TRBJ1-1; D may be TRBD1 (6 bases). Trimming left V 5 bases short and J 0 bases short, with 19 bases between. CDR1 and CDR2 (germline): SGHVS, FQNEAQ. This CDR3 region has 17 residues. CDR3 region: CASSLGWGRGMNTEAFF. CDR3 nucleotides: TGTGCCAGCAGCCTAGGGTGGGGCAGGGGAATGAACACTGAAGCTTTCTTT.

This clone was detected only once. The chain combines TRBV28 with TRBJ1-1, with D possibly matching TRBD1 (5 bases). Germline loops: CDR1 MDHEN, CDR2 SYDVKM. V was trimmed by 5 bases and J by 2 bases, leaving 12 bases between them. The CDR3 is 14 amino acids. CDR3 coding DNA: TGTGCCAGCAGTCCCTCGACAGTTAACACTGAAGCTTTCTTT. It codes for CASSPSTVNTEAFF.

This chain links TRBV29-1 with TRBJ2-1, with 8 bases that match TRBD1. The CDR3 totals 13 residues. J gave up 10 bases and V 7 bases, and 12 bases lay outside the gene matches. Germline loops: CDR1 SQVTM, CDR2 ANQGSEA. DNA for the CDR3: TGCAGCGCACGGACAGGGATGGTGGAGGAGCAGTTCTTC. Translating it yields CSARTGMVEEQFF.

This chain joins TRBV7-2 and TRBJ2-1; D gene unclear. This CDR3 region has 15 residues. The V and J ends lost 0 bases and 2 bases respectively, with 8 bases between them. Germline-derived CDR1 and CDR2 are SGHTA and FQGNSA. In nucleotides, the CDR3 is TGTGCCAGCAGCTTAGCGGCGGAGCCCTACAATGAGCAGTTCTTC. This codes for CASSLAAEPYNEQFF.

The chain has TRBV7-8 and TRBJ1-1, with 10 bases aligning to TRBD1. The CDR3 loop spans 15 amino acids. V lost 3 bases to trimming and J lost 0 bases; unmatched junction nucleotides: 1. Germline V lookup: CDR1 SGHVS, CDR2 FQNEAQ. The CDR3 region has the DNA TGTGCCAGCAGCTTGGGACAGGGGATGAACACTGAAGCTTTCTTT. Its translation: CASSLGQGMNTEAFF.

This clone was observed a handful of times. The chain uses TRBV6-1 and TRBJ1-1; TRBD1 matches at 8 bases. J gave up 3 bases and V 4 bases, and 4 bases lay outside the gene matches. The CDR3 spans 14 residues. Germline values: CDR1 MNHNS, CDR2 SASEGT. Here the CDR3 reads CASSGTGSYTEAFF. The CDR3 nucleotides read TGTGCCAGCAGTGGGACAGGGAGCTACACTGAAGCTTTCTTT.

This chain joins TRBV10-3 and TRBJ2-5; 9 bases line up with TRBD1. The CDR3 totals 16 residues. The germline CDR1 and CDR2 sequences are ENHRY and SYGVKD. With 0 bases clipped from V and 5 bases from J, the junction kept 7 bases outside the gene matches. As DNA, the CDR3 is TGTGCCATCAGTGAGTCGGGACAGGGTGGAGGTGAGACCCAGTACTTC. Amino acids: CAISESGQGGGETQYF.

This clone occurred a few times. The chain has TRBV4-2 and TRBJ2-5; 8 bases match TRBD2. CDR3 size: 15 residues. Germline-derived CDR1 and CDR2 are LGHNA and YNFKEQ. J lost 0 bases, V lost 4 bases, and 4 bases had no gene match. CDR3 in DNA: TGTGCCAGCAGCCCCGCGACTAGCGACCAAGAGACCCAGTACTTC. Its protein product is CASSPATSDQETQYF.

This chain joins TRBV5-4 and TRBJ1-3; perhaps TRBD1 as D (5 bases). This CDR3 contains 14 residues. Per germline, CDR1 SGHNT and CDR2 YYREEE (reference sequence). V was pared by 4 bases and J by 1 base, with 9 bases between. The CDR3 DNA is TGTGCCAGCAGCGGAAGACAGTCTGGAAACACCATATATTTT. This encodes CASSGRQSGNTIYF.

This clone was recorded once. The chain joins TRBV19 to TRBJ1-5, with 8 bases that match TRBD1. The V gene end was trimmed by 5 bases and the J gene end by 0 bases; junction bases not matched to a gene: 3. Germline CDR1 and CDR2: LNHDA and SQIVND (reference sequence). This CDR3 is 15 amino acids long. The CDR3 region is CASSGQGISNQPQHF. As DNA, the CDR3 is TGTGCCAGTAGTGGACAGGGCATTAGCAATCAGCCCCAGCATTTT. Variable domain in full (rest from reference TRBV19 and TRBJ1-5): DGGITQSPKYLFRKEGQNVTLSCEQNLNHDAMYWYRQDPGQGLRLIYYSQIVNDFQKGDIAEGYSVSREKKESFPLTVTSAQKNPTAFYLCASSGQGISNQPQHFGDGTRLSIL.

V and J are TRBV7-2 and TRBJ1-4, with TRBD1 as a possible D gene (6 bases). The germline V and J ends were trimmed by 4 bases and 4 bases, with 13 bases remaining between them. From germline, CDR1 is SGHTA and CDR2 FQGNSA. The CDR3 length is 15 residues. This CDR3 is CASSYAGASNEKLFF. The CDR3 nucleotides read TGTGCCAGCAGCTACGCAGGGGCGAGTAATGAAAAACTGTTTTTT.

This clone was seen just once. The chain combines TRBV7-2 with TRBJ2-1, with 15 bases matching TRBD2. CDR1 SGHTA and CDR2 FQGNSA come from the germline V gene. The CDR3 sequence is 18 residues long. Unmatched junction bases numbered 15, after V lost 5 bases and J lost 10 bases. The CDR3 nucleotides read TGTGCCAGCAGCGACCTCCTAAGGACTAGCGGGAGGGCACGGGAGCAGTTCTTC. It codes for CASSDLLRTSGRAREQFF.

This clone was observed once. The chain employs TRBV20-1 and TRBJ2-1, with D perhaps TRBD2 (6 bases). The CDR3 is 11 amino acids. Germline V gene sequence: CDR1 DFQATT, CDR2 SNEGSKA (reference sequence). V dropped 8 bases and J dropped 3 bases, with 8 bases sitting between them. The CDR3 loop reads CSTGVYNEQFF. CDR3 DNA sequence: TGCAGTACGGGAGTCTACAATGAGCAGTTCTTC.

The chain has TRBV6-1 and TRBJ2-3; D perhaps matches TRBD1 (5 bases). This CDR3 has 15 residues. Germline CDR1 reads MNHNS; CDR2 reads SASEGT. Trimming cost V 2 bases and J 0 bases, with 9 bases left between them. The CDR3 is CASSEKGYSTDTQYF. DNA of the CDR3: TGTGCCAGCAGTGAAAAGGGGTATAGCACAGATACGCAGTATTTT.

This clone was recorded a few times. The rearrangement uses TRBV5-1 and TRBJ2-6, with 11 bases identical to TRBD2. Losses at the gene ends were 0 bases for V and 5 bases for J; bases not matched to a gene: 7. This CDR3 has 18 residues. Germline CDR1 SGHRS, CDR2 YFSETQ. CDR3 nucleotide sequence: TGCGCCAGCAGCTTGGACCCCGGGACTAGCGGCTGGGCCAACGTCCTGACTTTC. This encodes CASSLDPGTSGWANVLTF.

V is TRBV11-3 and J is TRBJ1-3, with D uncertain. V shed 2 bases and J shed 4 bases, with 15 bases lying between them. The CDR3 is 16 residues long. Looked up from germline, CDR1 is SGHNT and CDR2 is YENEEA. The CDR3: CASSLTDNTYGNTIYF. CDR3 sequence (DNA): TGTGCCAGCAGCTTAACAGACAATACCTACGGAAACACCATATATTTT.

This chain connects TRBV7-2 to TRBJ1-2; 8 nucleotides line up with TRBD1. CDR3 length equals 15 residues. V shed 3 bases, J shed 0 bases, and the junction held 3 bases outside the gene matches. Germline lookup yields CDR1 SGHTA and CDR2 FQGNSA. For the CDR3, the DNA is TGTGCCAGCAGCTTTGGGACAGGATCTAACTATGGCTACACCTTC. This translates into CASSFGTGSNYGYTF.

The chain is built from TRBV4-2 and TRBJ2-1; the match to TRBD2 covers 12 bases. V lost 10 bases and J lost 15; bases outside the gene matches: 22. CDR3 length equals 16 residues. The germline V gene has CDR1 LGHNA and CDR2 YNFKEQ. The CDR3 DNA follows: TGTGCCATCACGGGAGGGACTAGCGGGTCCTTAGGTAATCGGTTCTTC. Translated, it gives CAITGGTSGSLGNRFF.